This passage covers 23 T cell receptor beta chains from one sample sequenced in a study of prognosis after radiotherapy for stage I lung cancer. The genomic DNA TCR beta CDR3 region underwent two rounds of multiplex PCR. TRBV and TRBJ genes each had their own specific primers in first-round PCR. TCRdb re-called the multiplex PCR reads through MiXCR, storing one row per CDR3 protein. The sample carries around 16,000 distinct CDR3 sequences, about 15% recorded once. The input for sequencing was PBMCs, taken before or after stereotactic body radiation therapy (not recorded which). Every receptor here comes from a donor over 45 with non-small cell lung cancer.

Many counts were recorded for this clonotype. The V gene is TRBV7-2, the J gene TRBJ2-1; 7 bases map to TRBD2. V lost 1 base and J lost 0; bases outside the gene matches: 3. Germline V gives CDR1 SGHTA, CDR2 FQGNSA. The CDR3 runs to 16 residues. The CDR3 loop is CASSLDTGGSYNEQFF. The DNA of the CDR3 is TGTGCCAGCAGCTTAGATACGGGAGGCTCCTACAATGAGCAGTTCTTC.

This clonotype showed up many times. This chain's CDR3 is CASSIPAAASTDTQYF. In DNA form, the CDR3 reads TGTGCCAGTAGTATCCCAGCGGCGGCTAGCACAGATACGCAGTATTTT. The V gene is TRBV19, the J gene TRBJ2-3; maybe TRBD2 (5 bases). This CDR3 has 16 amino acids. The germline CDR1 and CDR2 sequences are LNHDA and SQIVND (reference sequence). V was shortened by 3 bases and J by 0 bases, with 13 bases between the two germline ends.

This clonotype came up many times. This chain joins TRBV5-1 and TRBJ1-6; D is perhaps TRBD1 (5 bases). V lost 2 bases to trimming and J lost 10 bases, with 13 bases between them. Germline V lookup: CDR1 SGHRS, CDR2 YFSETQ. The CDR3 covers 14 residues. For the CDR3, the DNA is TGCGCCAGCAGCTTACGGACCGAGGGGTCACCCCTCCACTTT. Its translation: CASSLRTEGSPLHF. The complete variable domain, with remaining parts taken from reference TRBV5-1 and TRBJ1-6, reads KAGVTQTPRYLIKTRGQQVTLSCSPISGHRSVSWYQQTPGQGLQFLFEYFSETQRNKGNFPGRFSGRQFSNSRSEMNVSTLELGDSALYLCASSLRTEGSPLHFGNGTRLTVT.

This clonotype has more than one count but fewer than ten. The rearrangement links TRBV28 to TRBJ2-3; D is perhaps TRBD2 (5 bases). The V and J ends lost 4 bases and 0 bases respectively, with 8 bases between them. Germline CDR1 is MDHEN and CDR2 is SYDVKM. The CDR3 is 14 amino acids. The CDR3 protein is CASSWTSSTDTQYF. The CDR3 bases are TGTGCCAGCAGTTGGACTTCTAGCACAGATACGCAGTATTTT.

This clonotype was found many times. The genes are TRBV6-1 and TRBJ2-5; tentatively, D is TRBD2 (6 bases). CDR1 and CDR2 from the germline V gene are MNHNS and SASEGT. V was cut by 5 bases and J by 7 bases, with 17 bases left in between. The CDR3 spans 14 residues. CDR3 protein: CASSPLAERGTQYF. CDR3 nucleotides: TGTGCCAGCAGTCCGTTAGCGGAAAGGGGGACCCAGTACTTC.

This chain links TRBV6-2 or TRBV6-3 with TRBJ2-7, with 10 bases lining up with TRBD1. The germline CDR1 and CDR2 sequences are MNHEY and SVGEGT. The CDR3 length is 15 residues. V lost 0 bases, J lost 4 bases, and 3 bases stayed unmatched. The CDR3 spells CASSYSDRGSYEQYF. Written as DNA, the CDR3 is TGTGCCAGCAGTTACTCGGACAGGGGGTCGTACGAGCAGTACTTC.

This clonotype was detected ten times or more. The chain recombines TRBV7-9 with TRBJ1-1; perhaps TRBD1 as D (5 bases). The CDR3 runs 15 residues. The V gene lost 1 base and the J gene lost 7 bases, with 16 bases spanning the gap. The germline V gene has CDR1 SEHNR and CDR2 FQNEAQ (reference sequence). CDR3 bases: TGTGCCAGCAGCTTAGTCGGGGGAGTCGCGGGTGAAGCTTTCTTT. Residues: CASSLVGGVAGEAFF.

This clonotype was detected ten times or more. The chain couples TRBV7-3 to TRBJ2-2; 8 bases map to TRBD1. CDR3 length: 17 amino acids. The germline V gene has CDR1 SGHTA and CDR2 FQGTGA. With 5 bases clipped from V and 3 bases from J, the junction kept 11 bases outside the gene matches. CDR3 DNA sequence: TGTGCCAGCAGCCCACCCGATCAGGGGGCCGACACCGGGGAGCTGTTTTTT. It translates to CASSPPDQGADTGELFF.

This clonotype was observed at least ten times. The chain recombines TRBV12-3 or TRBV12-4 with TRBJ1-3; tentative D call: TRBD1 (6 bases). The CDR3 has 16 residues. Trimming took off 7 bases at V and 0 bases at J, with 16 bases between the two ends. The CDR3 sequence is CASNRRGVGSGNTIYF. CDR3 nucleotides: TGTGCCAGCAACCGGAGGGGGGTCGGCTCTGGAAACACCATATATTTT.

This clonotype was detected many times. The rearrangement links TRBV29-1 to TRBJ1-2; TRBD1 agrees at 8 bases. Per germline, CDR1 SQVTM and CDR2 ANQGSEA. This CDR3 is 12 amino acids long. Trimming took 5 bases from V and 8 from J; bases not matched to a gene: 7. Written as DNA, the CDR3 is TGCAGCGTTATGGGACAGGAAGGAGGCTACACCTTC. It translates to CSVMGQEGGYTF.

In regard to this clonotype: This may arise from a read error, as a much more abundant clone is one base away. The gene calls are TRBV7-6 and TRBJ1-1; D call uncertain. The ends were cut back, 2 bases at V and 3 bases at J, with 7 bases in the middle. CDR3 length equals 13 residues. Germline values: CDR1 SGHVS, CDR2 FNYEAQ. The CDR3 nucleotides are TGTGCCAGCAGCTTATCGGCTGACACTGAAGCTTTCTTT. Its translation: CASSLSADTEAFF.

This clonotype was seen many times. The J gene is TRBJ2-7, the V gene TRBV5-4; D uncertain. This CDR3 comprises 15 residues. V was clipped by 6 bases and J by 5 bases, with 21 bases between them. CDR1 is SGHNT, CDR2 YYREEE, per germline (reference sequence). CDR3 protein: CASKSKVDLDHEQYF. In DNA form, the CDR3 reads TGTGCCAGCAAATCTAAGGTGGACCTCGATCACGAGCAGTACTTC.

This clonotype was observed many times. The gene calls are TRBV5-1 and TRBJ1-4, with 8 bases that match TRBD1. The V gene's germline CDR1 is SGHRS and CDR2 YFSETQ. The CDR3 totals 14 residues. The J segment lost 4 bases and the V segment lost 3 bases, leaving 2 bases of the junction unmatched. The CDR3 loop is CASSSGQVNEKLFF. The CDR3 region has the DNA TGCGCCAGCAGCTCGGGACAGGTTAATGAAAAACTGTTTTTT.

There are many counts of this clonotype. The chain has TRBV3-1 and TRBJ2-5, with 8 bases lining up with TRBD2. CDR3 length equals 16 residues. Germline V gene lookup returns CDR1 LGHDT and CDR2 YNNKEL (reference sequence). V lost 4 bases, J lost 3 bases, and 10 bases stayed unmatched. CDR3 in amino acids: CASSRRNSGNEETQYF. The CDR3 bases are TGTGCCAGCAGCCGCCGAAATAGCGGGAATGAAGAGACCCAGTACTTC.

About this clonotype: It differs at one base from a far larger clone, so likely a read error. The V call is TRBV6-2 or TRBV6-3, the J call TRBJ1-1; 9 nucleotides match TRBD1. Germline values: CDR1 MNHEY, CDR2 SVGEGT. This CDR3 contains 12 residues. This CDR3 reads CACSHGQGRAFF. CDR3 nucleotides: TGTGCCTGCAGCCACGGACAGGGGCGAGCTTTCTTT.

Many counts were recorded for this clonotype. This could be a read error, since a much larger clone is one nucleotide away. The chain uses TRBV7-3 and TRBJ2-1; TRBD1 aligns across 11 bases. The ends lost 5 bases at V and 5 bases at J; junction bases unmatched: 5. Germline V lookup: CDR1 SGHTA, CDR2 FQGTGA. The CDR3 runs to 15 residues. The CDR3 bases are TGTGCCAGCAGCCGGACAGGGGGCGGAAACAATGAGCAGTTCTTC. Translation: CASSRTGGGNNEQFF. Supplemented by reference TRBV7-3 and TRBJ2-1, the full variable domain reads GAGVSQTPSNKVTEKGKYVELRCDPISGHTALYWYRQSLGQGPEFLIYFQGTGAADDSGLPNDRFFAVRPEGSVSTLKIQRTERGDSAVYLCASSRTGGGNNEQFFGPGTRLTVL.

Comment on this clonotype: One end of the junction is discordant with germline, which a read error may explain. The chain couples TRBV2 to TRBJ1-6, with D tentatively TRBD1 (5 bases). The CDR3 has 12 amino acids. CDR1 and CDR2 (germline): SNHLY, FYNNEI. CDR3 loop: CASTWGRSPPHF. Written as DNA, the CDR3 is TGTGCCAGCACGTGGGGCCGGTCACCCCCCCACTTT.

As concerns this clonotype: A read error is possible here, since a much larger clone lies one base away. The genes are TRBV28 and TRBJ1-1; maybe TRBD1 (5 bases). Trimming took off 6 bases at V and 0 bases at J, with 11 bases between the two ends. The CDR3 spans 14 residues. CDR1 and CDR2 (germline): MDHEN, SYDVKM. The CDR3 reads CASRGGRVNTEAFF. The CDR3 DNA reads TGTGCCAGCAGGGGGGGACGGGTGAACACTGAAGCTTTCTTT. The full variable domain, rest sourced from reference TRBV28 and TRBJ1-1, is DVKVTQSSRYLVKRTGEKVFLECVQDMDHENMFWYRQDPGLGLRLIYFSYDVKMKEKGDIPEGYSVSREKKERFSLILESASTNQTSMYLCASRGGRVNTEAFFGQGTRLTVV.

On this clonotype itself: A far bigger clonotype differs at one base, so this is likely a read error. The chain has TRBV27 and TRBJ2-1; maybe TRBD1 (6 bases). With 6 bases removed from V and 10 bases from J, the gap between germline ends came to 19 bases. The CDR3 is made up of 14 amino acids. From germline, CDR1 is MNHEY and CDR2 SMNVEV (reference sequence). Written as DNA, the CDR3 is TGTGCCAGCAGCGGACAGATGAGCTCCTACGAGCAGTTCTTC. Translating it yields CASSGQMSSYEQFF.

The sample holds many counts of this clonotype. The gene calls are TRBV5-6 and TRBJ1-1; D is undetermined. Trimming took 0 bases from V and 6 from J, leaving 6 bases between them. The CDR3 consists of 12 residues. Germline CDR1 reads SGHDT; CDR2 reads YYEEEE. CDR3 sequence reads: CASSLALSEAFF. CDR3 in DNA: TGTGCCAGCAGCTTGGCTTTGTCTGAAGCTTTCTTT. Filled out from reference TRBV5-6 and TRBJ1-1, the complete variable domain reads DAGVTQSPTHLIKTRGQQVTLRCSPKSGHDTVSWYQQALGQGPQFIFQYYEEEERQRGNFPDRFSGHQFPNYSSELNVNALLLGDSALYLCASSLALSEAFFGQGTRLTVV.

V gene TRBV25-1 combines with J gene TRBJ2-3; D is perhaps TRBD1 (6 bases). Looked up from germline, CDR1 is MGHDK and CDR2 is SYGVNS. This CDR3 spans 16 amino acids. V was cut by 5 bases and J by 4 bases, with 19 bases left in between. DNA for the CDR3: TGTGCCAGCAGTCAATTGAGGGCAGGGGAGCCAGATACGCAGTATTTT. This gives the protein CASSQLRAGEPDTQYF.

Details on this clonotype: The likely explanation is a read error, given a far larger clone one base away. The chain is built from TRBV27 and TRBJ2-7; TRBD2 is a possible D gene (7 bases). Germline CDR1 is MNHEY and CDR2 is SMNVEV (reference sequence). V was cut by 2 bases and J by 7 bases, with 18 bases left in between. The CDR3 totals 15 residues. CDR3 sequence reads: CASSLRRGLYNEQYF. DNA for the CDR3: TGTGCCAGCAGTTTAAGGCGGGGGCTCTACAATGAGCAGTACTTC.

This clonotype has just a few counts. A read error may be the cause here, since a much bigger clone is one base away. CDR3 coding DNA: TGTGCCGGCACCACGATGGGCCCGAGCTACGAGCAGTACTTC. Protein sequence: CAGTTMGPSYEQYF. The V gene is TRBV6-1, the J gene TRBJ2-7; no definite D call. The germline CDR1 and CDR2 sequences are MNHNS and SASEGT. This CDR3 has 14 residues. Trimming pared 11 bases from V and 3 bases from J, leaving 20 bases between.